These 17 T cell receptor beta chains came from one sample sequenced in a study of immune evolution from preneoplasia to lung adenocarcinoma. TCRdb keeps only in-frame clones here, not all; method: immunoSEQ multiplex PCR. Of some 5,000 clones listed, 70% to 80% are singletons. Sequenced sample: FFPE lung adenocarcinoma in situ tissue. The receptors were sampled from a person aged 60 to 80 with lung adenocarcinoma.

This chain uses TRBV11-3 with TRBJ2-2, with 7 nucleotides matching TRBD2. The germline CDR1 and CDR2 sequences are SGHNT and YENEEA. J gave up 4 bases and V 2 bases, and 4 bases lay outside the gene matches. The length of the CDR3 is 15 residues. The CDR3 is CASSLWSGGTGELFF. The CDR3 DNA sequence: TGTGCCAGCAGCTTATGGTCGGGGGGCACCGGGGAGCTGTTTTTT.

The chain combines TRBV19 with TRBJ1-1, with 7 bases lining up with TRBD1. Trimming took 4 bases from V and 4 from J; bases not matched to a gene: 18. The CDR3 totals 18 residues. CDR1 LNHDA and CDR2 SQIVND come from the germline V gene (reference sequence). CDR3 in DNA: TGTGCCAGTAGTAAGTCCCGCGGACAGGCCCCCAGGGGCACTGAAGCTTTCTTT. Amino acid sequence: CASSKSRGQAPRGTEAFF.

This rearrangement joins TRBV9 to TRBJ1-3; tentative D call: TRBD1 (5 bases). Germline V CDR1 and CDR2: SGDLS, YYNGEE. This CDR3 comprises 17 residues. V was shortened by 3 bases and J by 0 bases, with 16 bases between the two germline ends. Written as DNA, the CDR3 is TGTGCCAGCAGCGCCCCCGGAGCAGGGTTCTCTGGAAACACCATATATTTT. Translating gives CASSAPGAGFSGNTIYF. Full variable domain (remainder filled in from reference TRBV9 and TRBJ1-3): DSGVTQTPKHLITATGQRVTLRCSPRSGDLSVYWYQQSLDQGLQFLIQYYNGEERAKGNILERFSAQQFPDLHSELNLSSLELGDSALYFCASSAPGAGFSGNTIYFGEGSWLTVV.

The rearrangement links TRBV10-3 to TRBJ2-3; D unresolved. The germline CDR1 and CDR2 sequences are ENHRY and SYGVKD. V dropped 6 bases and J dropped 6 bases, with 16 bases sitting between them. CDR3 length: 14 amino acids. CDR3 nucleotides: TGTGCCATCAGGGGTTCTTTTTATGAGGATACGCAGTATTTT. Translation: CAIRGSFYEDTQYF.

This clone showed up just a few times. CDR3 sequence reads: CAWSVNSNPTNEKLFF. The CDR3 DNA reads TGTGCCTGGAGTGTAAACAGTAACCCAACTAATGAAAAACTGTTTTTT. The chain combines TRBV30 with TRBJ1-4; no definite D call. Germline CDR1 and CDR2: GTSNPN and SVGIG (reference sequence). The V end lost 0 bases, the J end lost 0 bases, and 11 bases lay between the germline ends. The CDR3 extends over 16 amino acids.

This clone was picked up one time. The rearrangement links TRBV18 to TRBJ2-7, with D perhaps matching TRBD1 or TRBD2 (5 bases each). This CDR3 has 16 residues. Trimming shortened V by 3 bases and J by 0 bases, and 15 bases separated the two germline ends. Germline V CDR1 and CDR2: KGHSH, LQKENI. The CDR3 coding sequence is TGTGCCAGCTCACCTATCGGGGACGGGGTCTCCTACGAGCAGTACTTC. Its protein is CASSPIGDGVSYEQYF.

This chain uses TRBV5-4 with TRBJ2-5; TRBD1 matches 9 bases. The germline V gene encodes CDR1 SGHNT and CDR2 YYREEE (reference sequence). After removal of 2 bases from V and 5 bases from J, the junction contained 7 bases not matched to a gene. The CDR3 has 15 residues. This chain's CDR3 is CASSFRDRARETQYF. The CDR3 region has the DNA TGTGCCAGCAGCTTCCGGGACAGGGCTCGGGAGACCCAGTACTTC.

This sequence joins TRBV4-2 and TRBJ1-2; possibly TRBD1 for D (5 bases). Germline V gene data show CDR1 as LGHNA and CDR2 as YNFKEQ. V was pared by 1 base and J by 2 bases, with 5 bases between. CDR3 size: 13 residues. As DNA, the CDR3 is TGTGCCAGCAGCCAAGCAGGGAACTATGGCTACACCTTC. Amino acids: CASSQAGNYGYTF.

This sequence joins TRBV6-5 and TRBJ1-5; TRBD1 is a possible D gene (6 bases). Trimming left V 0 bases short and J 5 bases short, with 11 bases between. Germline values: CDR1 MNHEY, CDR2 SVGAGI. The length of the CDR3 is 15 residues. The CDR3 sequence: CASSYSTGSDQPQHF. In nucleotides, the CDR3 is TGTGCCAGCAGTTACTCTACAGGGTCGGATCAGCCCCAGCATTTT.

This clone was detected only a few times. The V call is TRBV4-2, the J call TRBJ1-2; D is possibly TRBD1 (5 bases). Germline V gene data show CDR1 as LGHNA and CDR2 as YNFKEQ. With 5 bases removed from V and 0 bases from J, the gap between germline ends came to 13 bases. The CDR3 runs 15 residues. Here the CDR3 reads CASSTQRGANYGYTF. The CDR3 DNA sequence: TGTGCCAGCAGCACCCAGAGGGGAGCTAACTATGGCTACACCTTC.

This clone was found a few times. The chain combines TRBV6-1 with TRBJ1-5; tentatively, D is TRBD1 (6 bases). This CDR3 has 13 residues. Per the germline V gene, CDR1 is MNHNS and CDR2 is SASEGT. The V end was cut by 7 bases, the J end by 11 bases, with 18 bases between. The CDR3 nucleotides read TGTGCCAGCACCCCGACAGGCGAGGGAGCCCAGCATTTT. Encoded protein: CASTPTGEGAQHF.

J is TRBJ1-2 and V is TRBV9, with a weak D call TRBD1 (5 bases). The germline gives CDR1 SGDLS, CDR2 YYNGEE. V was clipped by 3 bases and J by 4 bases, with 7 bases between them. The CDR3 has 12 amino acids. The CDR3 protein is CASSGDSYGYTF. CDR3 in DNA: TGTGCCAGCAGCGGAGACAGCTATGGCTACACCTTC.

The V and J genes are TRBV19 and TRBJ1-5; D might be TRBD1 (5 bases). The CDR3 has 15 amino acids. V lost 5 bases and J 5 bases, leaving 16 bases between the germline ends. CDR1 is LNHDA and CDR2 is SQIVND in the germline V gene (reference sequence). This chain's CDR3 is CASSFLAGFDQPQHF. The CDR3, as DNA: TGTGCCAGTAGTTTCCTCGCAGGGTTTGATCAGCCCCAGCATTTT.

The genes are TRBV6-5 and TRBJ2-1; no clear D gene. CDR3 size: 13 residues. Germline-derived CDR1 and CDR2 are MNHEY and SVGAGI. The V end lost 0 bases, the J end lost 9 bases, and 9 bases lay between the germline ends. The CDR3 bases are TGTGCCAGCAGTTACTCTCGTTGGCGTGAGCAGTTCTTC. This sequence encodes CASSYSRWREQFF.

The chain links TRBV6-5 to TRBJ2-2; tentative D call: TRBD2 (5 bases). Germline V gene sequence: CDR1 MNHEY, CDR2 SVGAGI. V was cut by 6 bases and J by 7 bases, with 18 bases left in between. The CDR3 extends over 15 amino acids. CDR3 in DNA: TGTGCCAGCAGCAACCTCGGCGGGTTCGGCGGGGAGCTGTTTTTT. Residues: CASSNLGGFGGELFF.

The chain combines TRBV25-1 with TRBJ2-4, with 9 bases fitting TRBD1. With 5 bases clipped from V and 4 bases from J, the junction kept 6 bases outside the gene matches. There are 15 residues in the CDR3. The germline gives CDR1 MGHDK, CDR2 SYGVNS. The CDR3 DNA is TGTGCCAGCAGTATAACGGGACAGGGAAAAAACATTCAGTACTTC. It specifies CASSITGQGKNIQYF.

The V call is TRBV6-5, the J call TRBJ1-1; D is unclear. Germline V lookup: CDR1 MNHEY, CDR2 SVGAGI. Trimming took off 2 bases at V and 8 bases at J, with 15 bases between the two ends. The CDR3 contains 14 residues. The CDR3 coding sequence is TGTGCCAGCAGTTACCAAATTGAATCCAGGGAAGCTTTCTTT. It codes for CASSYQIESREAFF.